Sequencing of this T cell receptor (beta chain) was carried out in a study of shared clonotypes between healthy human individuals. As for this clone: Its antigen is not identified.

The CDR3 loop spans 15 amino acids. Trimming stripped 5 bases from V and 10 bases from J, with 22 bases between. Germline V CDR1 and CDR2: SGHRS, YFSETQ. Naive CD8 populations comprised CD45RO-negative cells positively selected for CCR7, excluding terminally differentiated effector memory CD45RA+ cells. Whole-study findings and limits: Larger estimated richness was generally seen in naive subsets than in memory subsets.

It was about 210 ng DNA, 30,000 or so T cell genomes, that sorted-subset replicate PCRs used. Clones were read by immunoSEQ multiplex PCR, and TCRdb kept only the in-frame ones, dropping some. The sample holds around 2,000,000 clones, about 95% seen once. The sequencing sample was made of naive CD8+ T cells sorted from blood. The TCR comes from a man between 18 and 35 years old in good health. The chain joins TRBV5-1 to TRBJ2-1, with D perhaps assigned TRBD1 or TRBD2 (5 bases each). In DNA form, the CDR3 reads TGCGCCAGCAGTTCTACCGGGACCCCAGAGTGGGAGCAGTTCTTC. Its protein is CASSSTGTPEWEQFF.